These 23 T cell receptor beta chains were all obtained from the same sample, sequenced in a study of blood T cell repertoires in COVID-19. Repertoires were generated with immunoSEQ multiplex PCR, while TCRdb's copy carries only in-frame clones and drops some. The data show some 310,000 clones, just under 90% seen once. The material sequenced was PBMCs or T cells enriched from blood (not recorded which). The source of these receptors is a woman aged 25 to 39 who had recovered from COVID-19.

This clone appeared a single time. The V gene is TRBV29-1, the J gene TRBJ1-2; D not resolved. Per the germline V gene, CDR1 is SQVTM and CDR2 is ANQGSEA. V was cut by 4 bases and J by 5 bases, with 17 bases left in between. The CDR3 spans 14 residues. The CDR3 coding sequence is TGCAGCGTTGTTCCGGCAGGTCTACGGTATGGCTACACCTTC. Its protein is CSVVPAGLRYGYTF.

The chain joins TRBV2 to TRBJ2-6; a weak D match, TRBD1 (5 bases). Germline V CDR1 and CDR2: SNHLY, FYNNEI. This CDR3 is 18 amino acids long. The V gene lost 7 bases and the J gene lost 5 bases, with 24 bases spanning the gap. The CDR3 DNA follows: TGTGCCAGCACCAGCCTCTCTGCCAGGGATTGGAGGGCCAACGTCCTGACTTTC. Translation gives CASTSLSARDWRANVLTF.

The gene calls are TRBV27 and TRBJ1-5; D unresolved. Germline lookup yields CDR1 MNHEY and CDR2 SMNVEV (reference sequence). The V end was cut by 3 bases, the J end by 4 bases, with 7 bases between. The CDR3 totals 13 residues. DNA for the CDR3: TGTGCCAGCAGTTTCGGGGAAAATCAGCCCCAGCATTTT. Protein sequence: CASSFGENQPQHF.

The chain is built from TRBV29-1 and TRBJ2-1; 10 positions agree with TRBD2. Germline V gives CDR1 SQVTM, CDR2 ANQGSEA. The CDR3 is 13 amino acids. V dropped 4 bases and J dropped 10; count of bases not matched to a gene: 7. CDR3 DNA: TGCAGCGTTGGTTCTAGCGGGAGTGAGGAGCAGTTCTTC. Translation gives CSVGSSGSEEQFF.

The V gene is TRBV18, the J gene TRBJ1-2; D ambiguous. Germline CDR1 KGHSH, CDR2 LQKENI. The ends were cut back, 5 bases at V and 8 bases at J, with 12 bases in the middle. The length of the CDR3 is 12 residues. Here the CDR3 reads CASSGVAGGYTF. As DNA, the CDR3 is TGTGCCAGCTCAGGTGTAGCTGGGGGCTACACCTTC.

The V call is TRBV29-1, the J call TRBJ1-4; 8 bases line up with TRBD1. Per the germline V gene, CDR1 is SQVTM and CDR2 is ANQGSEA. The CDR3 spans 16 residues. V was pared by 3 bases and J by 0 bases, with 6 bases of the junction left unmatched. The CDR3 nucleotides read TGCAGCGTTGACCCCGGGACAGGCGCAACTAATGAAAAACTGTTTTTT. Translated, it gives CSVDPGTGATNEKLFF.

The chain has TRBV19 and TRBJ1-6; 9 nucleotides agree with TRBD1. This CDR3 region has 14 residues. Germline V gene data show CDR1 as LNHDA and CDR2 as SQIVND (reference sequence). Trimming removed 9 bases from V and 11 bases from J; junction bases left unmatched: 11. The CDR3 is CASDPGQGTTPLHF. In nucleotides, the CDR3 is TGTGCCAGCGACCCGGGACAGGGTACGACACCCCTCCACTTT.

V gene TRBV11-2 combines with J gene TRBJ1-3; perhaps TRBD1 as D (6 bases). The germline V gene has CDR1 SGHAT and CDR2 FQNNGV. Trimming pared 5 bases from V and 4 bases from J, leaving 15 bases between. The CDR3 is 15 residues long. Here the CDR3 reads CASSPSPDRGNTIYF. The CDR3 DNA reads TGTGCCAGCAGCCCCTCGCCGGACAGAGGAAACACCATATATTTT.

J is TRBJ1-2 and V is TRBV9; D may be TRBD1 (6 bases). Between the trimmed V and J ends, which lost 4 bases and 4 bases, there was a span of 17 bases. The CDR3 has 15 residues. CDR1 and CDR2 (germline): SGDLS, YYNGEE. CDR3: CASSPNQGIGYGYTF. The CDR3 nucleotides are TGTGCCAGCAGCCCTAACCAGGGGATAGGCTATGGCTACACCTTC.

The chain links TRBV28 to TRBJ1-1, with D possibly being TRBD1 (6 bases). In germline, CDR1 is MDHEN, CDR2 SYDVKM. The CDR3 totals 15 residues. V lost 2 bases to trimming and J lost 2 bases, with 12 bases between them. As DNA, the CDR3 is TGTGCCAGCAGTTTAGGGGGCGCGTATAACACTGAAGCTTTCTTT. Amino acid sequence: CASSLGGAYNTEAFF.

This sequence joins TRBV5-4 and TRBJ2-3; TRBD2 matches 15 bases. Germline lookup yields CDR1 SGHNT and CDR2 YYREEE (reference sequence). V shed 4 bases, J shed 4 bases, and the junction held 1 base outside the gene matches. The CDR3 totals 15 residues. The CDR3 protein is CASSGLAGGADTQYF. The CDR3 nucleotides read TGTGCCAGCAGCGGACTAGCGGGAGGGGCAGATACGCAGTATTTT. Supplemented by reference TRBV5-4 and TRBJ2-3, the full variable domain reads ETGVTQSPTHLIKTRGQQVTLRCSSQSGHNTVSWYQQALGQGPQFIFQYYREEENGRGNFPPRFSGLQFPNYSSELNVNALELDDSALYLCASSGLAGGADTQYFGPGTRLTVL.

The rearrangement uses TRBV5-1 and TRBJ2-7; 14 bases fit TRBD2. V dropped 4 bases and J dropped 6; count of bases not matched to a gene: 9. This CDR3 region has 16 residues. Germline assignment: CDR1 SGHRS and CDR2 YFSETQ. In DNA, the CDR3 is TGCGCCAGCAGCACAGGACTAGCGGGAGGATCGCGCGAGCAGTACTTC. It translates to CASSTGLAGGSREQYF.

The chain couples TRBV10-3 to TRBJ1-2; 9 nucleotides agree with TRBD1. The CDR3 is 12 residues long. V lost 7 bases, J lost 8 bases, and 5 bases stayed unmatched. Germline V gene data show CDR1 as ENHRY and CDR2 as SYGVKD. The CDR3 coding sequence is TGTGCCATCACCGGGACAGGGTACGGCTACACCTTC. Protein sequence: CAITGTGYGYTF.

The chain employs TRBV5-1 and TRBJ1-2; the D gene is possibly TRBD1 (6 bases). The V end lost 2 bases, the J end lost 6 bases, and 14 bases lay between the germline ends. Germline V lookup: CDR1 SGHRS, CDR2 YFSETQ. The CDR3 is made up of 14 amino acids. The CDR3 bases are TGCGCCAGCAGCTTTACAGGGTTTGGGGATGGCTACACCTTC. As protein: CASSFTGFGDGYTF.

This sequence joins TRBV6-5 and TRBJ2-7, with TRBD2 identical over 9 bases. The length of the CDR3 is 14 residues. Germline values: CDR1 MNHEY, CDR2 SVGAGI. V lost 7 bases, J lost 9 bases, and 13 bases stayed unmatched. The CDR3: CASTGREGFTGQYF. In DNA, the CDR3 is TGTGCCAGCACTGGGCGGGAGGGTTTCACGGGGCAGTACTTC.

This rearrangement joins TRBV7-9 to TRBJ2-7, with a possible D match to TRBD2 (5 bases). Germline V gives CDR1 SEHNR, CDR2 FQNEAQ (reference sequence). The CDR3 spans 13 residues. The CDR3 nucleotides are TGTGCTGTCACGGGGAGTGAATCATACGAGCAGTACTTC. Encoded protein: CAVTGSESYEQYF.

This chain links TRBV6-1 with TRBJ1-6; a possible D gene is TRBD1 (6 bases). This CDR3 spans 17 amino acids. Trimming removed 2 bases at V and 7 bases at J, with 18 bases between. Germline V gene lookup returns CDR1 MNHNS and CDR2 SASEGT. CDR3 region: CASSEIEEDSSNSPLHF. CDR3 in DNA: TGTGCCAGCAGTGAAATTGAGGAGGACAGTTCCAATTCACCCCTCCACTTT.

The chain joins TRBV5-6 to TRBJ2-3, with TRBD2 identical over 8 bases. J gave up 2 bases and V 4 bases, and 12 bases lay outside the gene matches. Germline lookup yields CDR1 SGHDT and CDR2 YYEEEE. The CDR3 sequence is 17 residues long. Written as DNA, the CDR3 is TGTGCCAGCAGCCTGGTTCTAGCGGGCGTATTCACAGATACGCAGTATTTT. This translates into CASSLVLAGVFTDTQYF.

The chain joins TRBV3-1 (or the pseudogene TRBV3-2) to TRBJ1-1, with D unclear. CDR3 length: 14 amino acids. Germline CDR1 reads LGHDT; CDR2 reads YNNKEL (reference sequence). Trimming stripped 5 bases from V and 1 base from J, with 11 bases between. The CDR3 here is CASSYLTENTEAFF. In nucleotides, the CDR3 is TGTGCCAGCAGCTACCTTACAGAGAACACTGAAGCTTTCTTT.

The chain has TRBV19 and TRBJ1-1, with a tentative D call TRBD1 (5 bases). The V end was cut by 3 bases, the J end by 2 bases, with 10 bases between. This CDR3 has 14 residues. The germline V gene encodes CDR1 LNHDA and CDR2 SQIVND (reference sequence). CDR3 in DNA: TGTGCCAGTAGTATGACGACAGTAAACACTGAAGCTTTCTTT. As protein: CASSMTTVNTEAFF.

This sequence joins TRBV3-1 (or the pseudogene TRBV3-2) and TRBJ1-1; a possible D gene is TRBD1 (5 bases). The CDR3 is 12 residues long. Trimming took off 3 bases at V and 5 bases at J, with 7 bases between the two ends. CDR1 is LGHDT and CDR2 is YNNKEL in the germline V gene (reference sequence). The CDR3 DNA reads TGTGCCAGCAGCCAGGGGCAAACTGAAGCTTTCTTT. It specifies CASSQGQTEAFF.

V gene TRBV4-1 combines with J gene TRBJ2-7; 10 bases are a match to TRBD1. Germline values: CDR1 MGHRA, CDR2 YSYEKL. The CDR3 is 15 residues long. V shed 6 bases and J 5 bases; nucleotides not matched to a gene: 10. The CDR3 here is CASSRGDRGTDEQYF. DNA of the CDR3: TGCGCCAGCAGTCGAGGGGACAGGGGAACCGACGAGCAGTACTTC.

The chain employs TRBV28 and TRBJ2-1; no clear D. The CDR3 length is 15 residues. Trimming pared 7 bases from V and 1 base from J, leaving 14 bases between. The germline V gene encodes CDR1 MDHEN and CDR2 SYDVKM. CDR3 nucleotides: TGTGCCAGCACCCCCATACCCGGTTCCTACAATGAGCAGTTCTTC. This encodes CASTPIPGSYNEQFF.